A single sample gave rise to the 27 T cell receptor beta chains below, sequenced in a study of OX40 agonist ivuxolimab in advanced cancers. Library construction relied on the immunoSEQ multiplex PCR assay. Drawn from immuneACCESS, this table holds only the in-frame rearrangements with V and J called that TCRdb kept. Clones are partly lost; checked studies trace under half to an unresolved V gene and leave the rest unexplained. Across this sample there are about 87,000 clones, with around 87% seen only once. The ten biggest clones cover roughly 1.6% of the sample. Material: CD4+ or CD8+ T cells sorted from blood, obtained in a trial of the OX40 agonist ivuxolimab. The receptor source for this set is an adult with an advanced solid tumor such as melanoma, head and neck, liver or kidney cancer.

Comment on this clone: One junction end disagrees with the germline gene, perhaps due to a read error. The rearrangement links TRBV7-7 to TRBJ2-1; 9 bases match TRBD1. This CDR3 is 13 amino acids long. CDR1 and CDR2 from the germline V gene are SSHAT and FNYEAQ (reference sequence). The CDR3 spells CASSRDRDNEQFF. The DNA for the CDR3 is TGTGCTAGCAGCCGGGACAGGGACAATGAGCAGTTCTTC. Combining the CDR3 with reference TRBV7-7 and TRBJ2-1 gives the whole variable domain GAGVSQSPRYKVTKRGQDVTLRCDPISSHATLYWYQQALGQGPEFLTYFNYEAQPDKSGLPSDRFSAERPEGSISTLTIQRTEQRDSAMYRCASSRDRDNEQFFGPGTRLTVL.

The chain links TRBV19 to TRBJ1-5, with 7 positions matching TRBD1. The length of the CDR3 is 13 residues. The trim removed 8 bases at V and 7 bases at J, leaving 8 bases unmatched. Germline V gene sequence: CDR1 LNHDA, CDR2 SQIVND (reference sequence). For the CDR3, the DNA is TGTGCCAGTGGGAAACAGGGGTCGCAGCCCCAGCATTTT. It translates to CASGKQGSQPQHF.

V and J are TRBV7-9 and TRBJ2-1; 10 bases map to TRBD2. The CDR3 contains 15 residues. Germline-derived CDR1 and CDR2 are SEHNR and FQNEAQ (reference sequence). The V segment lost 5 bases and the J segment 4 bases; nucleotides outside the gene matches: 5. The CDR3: CASSPSGGVYNEQFF. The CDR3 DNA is TGTGCCAGCAGCCCTAGCGGGGGCGTTTACAATGAGCAGTTCTTC.

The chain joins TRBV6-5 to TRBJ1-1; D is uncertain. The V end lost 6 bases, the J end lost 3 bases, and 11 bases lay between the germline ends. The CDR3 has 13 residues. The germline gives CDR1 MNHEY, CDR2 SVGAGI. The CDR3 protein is CASRYQRDTEAFF. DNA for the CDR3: TGTGCCAGCAGATATCAGCGCGACACTGAAGCTTTCTTT.

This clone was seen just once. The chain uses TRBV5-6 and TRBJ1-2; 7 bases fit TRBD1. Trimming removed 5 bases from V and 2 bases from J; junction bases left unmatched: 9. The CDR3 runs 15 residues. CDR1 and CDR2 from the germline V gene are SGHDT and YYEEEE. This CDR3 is CASRPRGGANYGYTF. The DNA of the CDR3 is TGTGCCAGCAGGCCGCGAGGGGGCGCGAACTATGGCTACACCTTC.

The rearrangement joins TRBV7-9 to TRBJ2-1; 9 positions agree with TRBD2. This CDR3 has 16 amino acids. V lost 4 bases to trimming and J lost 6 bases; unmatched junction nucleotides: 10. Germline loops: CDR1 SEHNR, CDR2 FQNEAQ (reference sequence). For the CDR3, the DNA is TGTGCCAGCAGCTCGCTAGCGGGGACCCTCCTCAATGAGCAGTTCTTC. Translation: CASSSLAGTLLNEQFF.

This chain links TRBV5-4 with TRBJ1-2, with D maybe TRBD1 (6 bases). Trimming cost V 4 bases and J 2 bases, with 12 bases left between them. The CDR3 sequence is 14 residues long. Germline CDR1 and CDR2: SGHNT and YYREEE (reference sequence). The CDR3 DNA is TGTGCCAGCAGCACCGGGACAACGAACTATGGCTACACCTTC. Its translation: CASSTGTTNYGYTF.

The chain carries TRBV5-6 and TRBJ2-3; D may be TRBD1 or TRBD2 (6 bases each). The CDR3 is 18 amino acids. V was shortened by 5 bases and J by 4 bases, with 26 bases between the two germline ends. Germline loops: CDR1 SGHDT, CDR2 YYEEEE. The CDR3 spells CASSRISHVGGWADTQYF. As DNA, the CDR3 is TGTGCCAGCAGTCGTATATCGCATGTCGGGGGCTGGGCAGATACGCAGTATTTT.

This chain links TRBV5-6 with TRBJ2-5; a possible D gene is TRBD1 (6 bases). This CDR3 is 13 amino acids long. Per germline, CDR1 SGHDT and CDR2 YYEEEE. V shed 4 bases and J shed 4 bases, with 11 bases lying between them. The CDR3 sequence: CASSKWTVETQYF. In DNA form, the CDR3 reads TGTGCCAGCAGCAAGTGGACAGTAGAGACCCAGTACTTC.

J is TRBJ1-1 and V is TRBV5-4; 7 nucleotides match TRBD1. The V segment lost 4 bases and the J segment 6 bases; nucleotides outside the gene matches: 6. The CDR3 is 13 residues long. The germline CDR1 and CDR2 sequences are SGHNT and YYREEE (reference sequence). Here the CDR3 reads CASSPRQGPEAFF. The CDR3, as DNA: TGTGCCAGCAGCCCCCGACAGGGCCCTGAAGCTTTCTTT.

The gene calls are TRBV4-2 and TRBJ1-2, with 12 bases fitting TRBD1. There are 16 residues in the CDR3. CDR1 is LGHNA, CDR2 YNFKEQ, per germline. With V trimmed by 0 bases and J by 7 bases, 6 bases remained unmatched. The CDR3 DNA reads TGTGCCAGCAGCCAAGAGGAGGGACAGGGGGCTTTTGGCTACACCTTC. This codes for CASSQEEGQGAFGYTF.

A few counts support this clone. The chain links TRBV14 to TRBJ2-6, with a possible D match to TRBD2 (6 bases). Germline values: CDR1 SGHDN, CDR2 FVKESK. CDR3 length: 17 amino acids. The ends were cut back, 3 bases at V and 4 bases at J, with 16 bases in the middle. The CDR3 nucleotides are TGTGCCAGCAGCCAGGAGGGCGCCCTCGCCGGGGCCAACGTCCTGACTTTC. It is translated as CASSQEGALAGANVLTF. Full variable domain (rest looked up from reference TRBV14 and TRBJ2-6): EAGVTQFPSHSVIEKGQTVTLRCDPISGHDNLYWYRRVMGKEIKFLLHFVKESKQDESGMPNNRFLAERTGGTYSTLKVQPAELEDSGVYFCASSQEGALAGANVLTFGAGSRLTVL.

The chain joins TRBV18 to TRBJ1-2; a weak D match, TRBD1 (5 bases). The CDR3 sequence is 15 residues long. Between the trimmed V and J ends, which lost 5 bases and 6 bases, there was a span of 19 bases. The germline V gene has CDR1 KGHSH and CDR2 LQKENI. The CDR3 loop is CASSGPRGDRDGYTF. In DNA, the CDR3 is TGTGCCAGCTCAGGGCCCAGAGGGGATCGAGATGGCTACACCTTC.

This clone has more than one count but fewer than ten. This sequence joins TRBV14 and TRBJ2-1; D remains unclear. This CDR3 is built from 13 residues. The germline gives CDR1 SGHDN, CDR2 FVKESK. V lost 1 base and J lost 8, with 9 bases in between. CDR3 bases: TGTGCCAGCAGCCAAGGTATCAGTTATGAGCAGTTCTTC. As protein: CASSQGISYEQFF. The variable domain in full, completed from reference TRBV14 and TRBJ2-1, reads EAGVTQFPSHSVIEKGQTVTLRCDPISGHDNLYWYRRVMGKEIKFLLHFVKESKQDESGMPNNRFLAERTGGTYSTLKVQPAELEDSGVYFCASSQGISYEQFFGPGTRLTVL.

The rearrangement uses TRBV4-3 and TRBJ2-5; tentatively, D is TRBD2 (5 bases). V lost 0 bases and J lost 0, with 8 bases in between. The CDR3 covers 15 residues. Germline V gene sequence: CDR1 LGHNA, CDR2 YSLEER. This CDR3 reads CASSQDGKYQETQYF. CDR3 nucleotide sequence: TGCGCCAGCAGCCAAGACGGGAAGTACCAAGAGACCCAGTACTTC.

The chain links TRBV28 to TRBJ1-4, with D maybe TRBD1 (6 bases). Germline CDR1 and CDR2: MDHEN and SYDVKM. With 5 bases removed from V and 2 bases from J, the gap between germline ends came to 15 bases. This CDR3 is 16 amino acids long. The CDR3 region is CASSPNRVGTNEKLFF. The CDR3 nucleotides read TGTGCCAGCAGTCCTAACAGGGTTGGGACTAATGAAAAACTGTTTTTT.

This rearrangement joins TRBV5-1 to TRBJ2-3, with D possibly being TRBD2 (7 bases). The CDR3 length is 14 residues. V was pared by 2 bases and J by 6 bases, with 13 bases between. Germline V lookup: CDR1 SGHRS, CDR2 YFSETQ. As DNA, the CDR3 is TGCGCCAGCAGCTTACAAGGGGGGGCGGATACGCAGTATTTT. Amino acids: CASSLQGGADTQYF.

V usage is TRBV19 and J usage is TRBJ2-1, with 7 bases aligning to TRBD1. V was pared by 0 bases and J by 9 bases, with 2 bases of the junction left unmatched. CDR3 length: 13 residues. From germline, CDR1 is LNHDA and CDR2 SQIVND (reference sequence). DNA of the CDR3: TGTGCCAGTAGTATAGATGCAGGGGGTGAGCAGTTCTTC. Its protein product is CASSIDAGGEQFF.

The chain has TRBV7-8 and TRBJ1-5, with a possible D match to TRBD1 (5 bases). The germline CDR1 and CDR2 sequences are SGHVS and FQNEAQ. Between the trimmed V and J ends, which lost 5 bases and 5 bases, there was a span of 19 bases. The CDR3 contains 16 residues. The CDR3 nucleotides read TGTGCCAGCAGCCCGGTCGGGGGAATGGGCGATCAGCCCCAGCATTTT. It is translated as CASSPVGGMGDQPQHF.

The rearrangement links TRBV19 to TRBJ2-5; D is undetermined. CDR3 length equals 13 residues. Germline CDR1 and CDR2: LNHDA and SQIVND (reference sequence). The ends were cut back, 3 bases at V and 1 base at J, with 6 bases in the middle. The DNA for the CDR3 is TGTGCCAGTAGTATTCAGAGCCAAGAGACCCAGTACTTC. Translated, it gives CASSIQSQETQYF.

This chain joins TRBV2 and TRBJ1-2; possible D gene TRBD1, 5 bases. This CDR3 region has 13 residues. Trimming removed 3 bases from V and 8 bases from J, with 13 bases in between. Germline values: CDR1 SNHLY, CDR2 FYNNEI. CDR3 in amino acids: CASSDEGLSGYTF. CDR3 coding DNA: TGTGCCAGCAGTGATGAGGGGTTGAGCGGCTACACCTTC.

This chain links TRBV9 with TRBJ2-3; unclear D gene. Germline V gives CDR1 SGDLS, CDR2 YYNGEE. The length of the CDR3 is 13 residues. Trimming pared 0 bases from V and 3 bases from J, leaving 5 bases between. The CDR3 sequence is CASSVVGTDTQYF. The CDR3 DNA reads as TGTGCCAGCAGCGTAGTGGGGACAGATACGCAGTATTTT.

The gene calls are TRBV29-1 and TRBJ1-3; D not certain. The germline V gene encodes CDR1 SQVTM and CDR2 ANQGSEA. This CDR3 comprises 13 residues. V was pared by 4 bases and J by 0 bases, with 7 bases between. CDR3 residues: CSVVADSGNTIYF. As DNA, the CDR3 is TGCAGCGTTGTAGCGGACTCTGGAAACACCATATATTTT.

The CDR3 nucleotides read TGCGCCAGCAGCCAAATACAGGGGGCAGGGGCCGATACGCAGTATTTT. It yields the protein CASSQIQGAGADTQYF. This chain uses TRBV5-1 with TRBJ2-3; the match to TRBD1 covers 9 bases. There are 16 residues in the CDR3. The V segment lost 4 bases and the J segment 6 bases; nucleotides outside the gene matches: 12. The germline CDR1 and CDR2 sequences are SGHRS and YFSETQ. The whole variable domain, remainder taken from reference TRBV5-1 and TRBJ2-3, is KAGVTQTPRYLIKTRGQQVTLSCSPISGHRSVSWYQQTPGQGLQFLFEYFSETQRNKGNFPGRFSGRQFSNSRSEMNVSTLELGDSALYLCASSQIQGAGADTQYFGPGTRLTVL.

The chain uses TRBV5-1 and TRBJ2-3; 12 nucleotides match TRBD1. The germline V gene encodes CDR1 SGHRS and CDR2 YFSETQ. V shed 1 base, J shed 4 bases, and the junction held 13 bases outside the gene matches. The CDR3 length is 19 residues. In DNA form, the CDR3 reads TGCGCCAGCAGCTTGTACCGGGACAGGGGGCAAGGGCGGGCAGATACGCAGTATTTT. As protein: CASSLYRDRGQGRADTQYF.

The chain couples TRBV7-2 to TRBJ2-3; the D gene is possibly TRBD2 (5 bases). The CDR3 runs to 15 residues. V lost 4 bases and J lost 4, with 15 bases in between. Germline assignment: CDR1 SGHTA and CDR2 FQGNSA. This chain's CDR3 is CASSSGERVADTQYF. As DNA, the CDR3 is TGTGCCAGCAGCTCCGGGGAAAGGGTAGCAGATACGCAGTATTTT.

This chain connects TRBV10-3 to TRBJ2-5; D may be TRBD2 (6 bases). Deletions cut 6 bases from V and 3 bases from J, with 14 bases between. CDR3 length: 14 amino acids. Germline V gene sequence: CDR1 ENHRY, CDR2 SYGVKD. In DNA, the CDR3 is TGTGCCATCAGCCAGGGACTTCCAGAAGAGACCCAGTACTTC. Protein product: CAISQGLPEETQYF.